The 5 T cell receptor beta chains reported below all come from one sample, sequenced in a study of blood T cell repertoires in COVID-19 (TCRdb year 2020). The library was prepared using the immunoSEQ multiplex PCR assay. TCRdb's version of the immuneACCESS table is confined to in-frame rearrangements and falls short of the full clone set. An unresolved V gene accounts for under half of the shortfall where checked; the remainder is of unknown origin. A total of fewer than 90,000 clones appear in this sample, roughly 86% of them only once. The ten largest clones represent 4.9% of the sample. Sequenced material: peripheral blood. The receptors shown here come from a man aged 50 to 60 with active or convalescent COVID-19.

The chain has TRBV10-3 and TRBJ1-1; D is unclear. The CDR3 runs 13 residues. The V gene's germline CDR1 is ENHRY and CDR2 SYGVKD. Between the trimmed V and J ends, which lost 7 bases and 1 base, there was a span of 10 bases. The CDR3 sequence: CAIISSRNTEAFF. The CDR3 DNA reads TGTGCCATCATTTCTAGTCGGAACACTGAAGCTTTCTTT.

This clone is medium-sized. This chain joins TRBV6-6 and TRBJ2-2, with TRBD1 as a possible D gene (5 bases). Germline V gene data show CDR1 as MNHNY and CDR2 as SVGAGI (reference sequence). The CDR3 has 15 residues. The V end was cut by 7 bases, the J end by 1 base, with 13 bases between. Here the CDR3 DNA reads TGTGCCAGCATTGACCGGACAATGAACACCGGGGAGCTGTTTTTT. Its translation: CASIDRTMNTGELFF.

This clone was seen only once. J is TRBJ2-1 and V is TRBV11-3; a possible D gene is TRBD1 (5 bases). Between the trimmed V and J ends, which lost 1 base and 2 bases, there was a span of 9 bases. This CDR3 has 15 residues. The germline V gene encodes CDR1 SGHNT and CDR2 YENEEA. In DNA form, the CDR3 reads TGTGCCAGCAGCTTAGGATCAGGGACCTACAATGAGCAGTTCTTC. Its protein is CASSLGSGTYNEQFF.

CDR3 nucleotide sequence: TGTGCCAGCAGCCAGGGACAGGGGGCAATGAACACTGAAGCTTTCTTT. Its translation: CASSQGQGAMNTEAFF. V gene TRBV5-4 combines with J gene TRBJ1-1; 12 positions agree with TRBD1. The CDR3 totals 16 residues. Germline CDR1 reads SGHNT; CDR2 reads YYREEE (reference sequence). With V trimmed by 4 bases and J by 0 bases, 4 bases remained unmatched.

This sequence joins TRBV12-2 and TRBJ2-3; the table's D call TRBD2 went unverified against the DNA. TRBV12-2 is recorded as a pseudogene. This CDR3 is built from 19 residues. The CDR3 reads CASRPKPRTSFKYTDTQYF. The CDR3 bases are TGTGCAAGTCGCCCCAAACCCCGGACTAGTTTTAAATACACAGATACGCAGTATTTT.